This is a list of T cell receptor beta chains from one sample in a study of T cell repertoires in cytomegalovirus infection. MiXCR, run by TCRdb on the reads, gives a single entry per CDR3 protein. Among some 800,000 distinct CDR3 sequences listed, about 33% were seen once. No cognate antigen is known for these TCRs. Here the sequenced sample was cultured CD8+ T cells from PBMCs, taken from culture after CMV antigen stimulation. Receptors originate from a human donor in good health (CMV status not recorded). Some clones in this sample may be carry-over from other donors' samples. Both conserved end residues are part of each CDR3. The D gene is left open where the match is weak. Size values are once, few and many counts, or a class for expanded clones, and some rows have none.

cdr3_nt cdr3_aa clone_size j_call d_call v_call
TGTGCCAGCAGTGAGTGGGACAGGAACTATGGCTACACCTTC CASSEWDRNYGYTF - TRBJ1-2 TRBD1 TRBV25-1
TGTGCCAGCAGCTCAGGGGGCGCTGGGGCCAACGTCCTGACTTTC CASSSGGAGANVLTF many TRBJ2-6 TRBD1 TRBV7-9
TGTGCTAGTGGGAACGGGGGACCGACCCCTGAAGCTTTCTTT CASGNGGPTPEAFF - TRBJ1-1 - TRBV12-5
TGTGCCAGCTCACCGACGGACAGGGTATTTACTGAAGCTTTCTTT CASSPTDRVFTEAFF - TRBJ1-1 TRBD1 TRBV18
TGTGCCAGCAGCCGGACAGGACCGGGAGACTACACCTTC CASSRTGPGDYTF - TRBJ1-2 TRBD1 TRBV7-2
TGCAGTTCGAACCGGGCCAACATGGGCTATGAGCAGTTCTTC CSSNRANMGYEQFF once TRBJ2-1 - TRBV20-1
TGTGCCAGCAGCCAAGATGATCATTTCGGGGGGCGGGGAAGACTTTACAATGAGCAGTTCTTC CASSQDDHFGGRGRLYNEQFF few TRBJ2-1 - TRBV4-2
TGTGCCAGCAGCTTAAGAAAAGAGAGCTCCTACAATGAGCAGTTCTTC CASSLRKESSYNEQFF few TRBJ2-1 - TRBV11-1
TGTGCCAGTAGCGCTTCCATAGGGAATAACTATGGCTACACCTTC CASSASIGNNYGYTF - TRBJ1-2 - TRBV19
TGTGCCAGCAGTGAAGGGACAGGGAACAATGAGCAGTTCTTC CASSEGTGNNEQFF many TRBJ2-1 TRBD1 TRBV2
TGTGCCAGCAACGGACTAGCGGGGGGTCTTCAAGAGACCCAGTACTTC CASNGLAGGLQETQYF many TRBJ2-5 TRBD2 TRBV7-2
TGTGCCATCAGGCCCGGTGGTGATGAGCAGTTCTTC CAIRPGGDEQFF - TRBJ2-1 - TRBV10-3
TGTGCCAGCAGCTTAAAGGGGTACCCCTACCAAGAGACCCAGTACTTC CASSLKGYPYQETQYF - TRBJ2-5 - TRBV5-5
TGTGCCAGCGGCCCTCAGACATCGAACACTGAAGCTTTCTTT CASGPQTSNTEAFF - TRBJ1-1 - TRBV6-6
TGTGCCAGCAACTCGACGTCTCAGGGGCGGACTGAAGCTTTCTTT CASNSTSQGRTEAFF - TRBJ1-1 - TRBV7-6
TGTGCCAGCAGCTTGCTGGCAGGGGGCCGAGGTCAGCCCCAGCATTTT CASSLLAGGRGQPQHF - TRBJ1-5 TRBD1 TRBV5-6
TGCAGCGTTGAAATAGGAGGTAGCGGGGGTTGGGACAATGAGCAGTTCTTC CSVEIGGSGGWDNEQFF many TRBJ2-1 TRBD2 TRBV29-1
TGTGCCAGCAGTGGGGAACCGTTTGACACTGAAGCTTTCTTT CASSGEPFDTEAFF few TRBJ1-1 - TRBV2
TGTGCCAGCAGGGGCGACGGGACCTCTAACTACCCTGGAAACACCATATATTTT CASRGDGTSNYPGNTIYF many TRBJ1-3 - TRBV12-3/TRBV12-4
TGTGCCAGCAGCTTCTCCCATTACTATGACAGGGATAATTCACCCCTCCACTTT CASSFSHYYDRDNSPLHF - TRBJ1-6 TRBD1 TRBV7-8
TGTGCCAGCAGCCCGGACCTTACAGGGACTGAGGAGGGTGGCTACACCTTC CASSPDLTGTEEGGYTF - TRBJ1-2 - TRBV5-5
TGTGCCAGCAGTAGGGGGCCGGGCAATCAGCCCCAGCATTTT CASSRGPGNQPQHF many TRBJ1-5 TRBD1 TRBV25-1
TGTGCCACGGGGGCCAGGGTAAGCCCGCCCTACAATGAGCAGTTCTTC CATGARVSPPYNEQFF - TRBJ2-1 - TRBV10-3
TGTGCCATCAGTGAGTCGGGTGGGGACAAAAACATTCAGTACTTC CAISESGGDKNIQYF - TRBJ2-4 - TRBV10-3